Listed here is a single TCR beta chain. The data are from a study of blood T cell repertoires in COVID-19. The CDR3 spans 14 residues. Germline V lookup: CDR1 KGHSH, CDR2 LQKENI. V was shortened by 0 bases and J by 2 bases, with 8 bases between the two germline ends. Using immunoSEQ multiplex PCR, the repertoire was profiled, and TCRdb retains in-frame clones only, with some absent. The sample includes 430,000 or so clones, approximately 90% of them seen just once. The chain uses TRBV18 and TRBJ2-7; D is unclear. Material: PBMCs or T cells enriched from blood (not recorded which). This TCR was sampled from a woman between 40 and 55 years old who had recovered from COVID-19. CDR3 DNA sequence: TGTGCCAGCTCACCACCAATGTATCCCTACGAGCAGTACTTC. Translated, it gives CASSPPMYPYEQYF. The full variable domain, its missing parts supplied by reference TRBV18 and TRBJ2-7, is NAGVMQNPRHLVRRRGQEARLRCSPMKGHSHVYWYRQLPEEGLKFMVYLQKENIIDESGMPKERFSAEFPKEGPSILRIQQVVRGDSAAYFCASSPPMYPYEQYFGPGTRLTVT.